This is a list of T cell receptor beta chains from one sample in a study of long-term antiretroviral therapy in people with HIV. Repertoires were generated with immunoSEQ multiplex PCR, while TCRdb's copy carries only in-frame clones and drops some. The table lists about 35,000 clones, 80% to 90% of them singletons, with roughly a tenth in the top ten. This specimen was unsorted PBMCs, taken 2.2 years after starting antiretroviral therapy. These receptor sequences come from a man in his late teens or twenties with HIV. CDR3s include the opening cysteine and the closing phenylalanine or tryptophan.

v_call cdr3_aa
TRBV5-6 CASNRGVDEKLFF
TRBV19 CARSWTGHTEAFF
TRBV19 CASSTPFGAGELFF
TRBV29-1 CSVEEGTRMETQYF
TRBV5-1 CASSSETGGSEKLFF
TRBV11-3 CASSSPGQAPGSNQPQHF
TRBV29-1 CSCHQGDGYTF
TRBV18 CASSPGLAGVFEQFF
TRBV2 CASSASGYNEQFF
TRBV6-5 CASSSGRGAFF
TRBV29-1 CTVSRNTEAFF
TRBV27 CASSLWAGEATEAFF
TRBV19 CASSIPPRGGRNEQFF
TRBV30 CAWSEDSVNQPQHF
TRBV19 CASKLAGGPIYEQYF
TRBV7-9 CASSLGRQGGYGYTF
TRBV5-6 CASSFPTSGANVLTF
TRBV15 CATSRDELAGKSYEQYF
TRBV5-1 CASSLPPNYGYTF
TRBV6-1 CASRAASPLHF
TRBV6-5 CASSYGDSMNTEAFF
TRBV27 CASSPTVGIYEQFF
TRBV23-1 CASSQIGLSYEQYF
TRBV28 CASHFLSGAAEAFF
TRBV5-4 CASSSLAGGSYEQYF
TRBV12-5 CASGLRQGTDTQYF
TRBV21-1 CASSKAKRGTYNEQFF
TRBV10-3 CAIGNSGPDTQYF
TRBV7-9 CASSIGSLDEQYF
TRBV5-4 CASSLRVTFGANYGYTF
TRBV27 CASRTGSGADQPQHF
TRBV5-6 CASSPGTAYEQYF
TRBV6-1 CASYLGTSTGELFF
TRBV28 CASADEDRERVNYGYTF
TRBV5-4 CASSLDLVGQGGGAGELFF
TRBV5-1 CASRRGQGFTQYF
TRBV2 CASSEPGQGGFEQYF
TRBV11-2 CASSLGLVGVQFF
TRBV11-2 CASSRTSPDEQYF
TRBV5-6 CASSFIHPTRGFTDTQYF
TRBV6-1 CASSEYYYGTGDGNEQFF
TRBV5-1 CASSQIGRRSNLNTEAFF
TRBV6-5 CASSLGAGLRMFF
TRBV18 CASSPSLGDYEQYF
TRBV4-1 CASSQGGETQYF
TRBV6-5 CASSYSGQGGETQYF
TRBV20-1 CSAPTYYEQYF
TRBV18 CASSPTTGPYEQYF
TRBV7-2 CASSLVGGRSPLHF
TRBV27 CASSFREGDTQYF
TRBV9 CASSGVTVPSYEQYF
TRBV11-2 CASSLTGYGYTF
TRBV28 CASSSPLMGVGWGYTF
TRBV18 CASSPPEYQETQYF